The rows below give T cell receptor beta chains drawn from one sample of a study of blood T cell repertoires in COVID-19. Assay used: immunoSEQ multiplex PCR; TCRdb lists only in-frame clones, some missing. The sample lists about 240,000 clones, 86% occurring once. Sequenced: PBMCs or T cells enriched from blood (not recorded which). The receptors shown here come from a woman aged 40-49 years with acute COVID-19. CDR3s include the opening cysteine and the closing phenylalanine or tryptophan. A D gene is named only where the DNA matches it firmly. Rows may omit the clone size; those that give it use once, few, many or a size class.

CDR3 length	clone size	V gene	J gene	D gene	CDR3 DNA	CDR3 protein
14	.	TRBV21-1	TRBJ2-5	.	TGTGCCAGCAGCGGACTAGCGGAGAAAGAGACCCAGTACTTC	CASSGLAEKETQYF
15	.	TRBV11-3	TRBJ2-5	.	TGTGCCAGCAGCCATGAAAGCGTTGAGGGTGAGACCCAGTACTTC	CASSHESVEGETQYF
16	.	TRBV5-1	TRBJ2-1	TRBD2	TGCGCCAGCAGCTCAAAGCAGGGACTAGCCGACAATGAGCAGTTCTTC	CASSSKQGLADNEQFF
15	.	TRBV13	TRBJ2-5	TRBD1	TGTGCCAGCAGCATTCCCGGGACAGTGGTCGAGACCCAGTACTTC	CASSIPGTVVETQYF
15	.	TRBV6-5	TRBJ2-2	.	TGTGCCAGCAGTATCTTCGGGGGAAACTCCGGGGAGCTGTTTTTT	CASSIFGGNSGELFF
20	.	TRBV7-6	TRBJ2-1	.	TGTGCCAGCAGCTTAGCTAAGGACTTAGGGCCCTTACCCGCTTCAGATGAGCAGTTCTTC	CASSLAKDLGPLPASDEQFF
15	.	TRBV7-8	TRBJ1-2	TRBD1	TGTGCCAGCAGCTCAGGGACAGCTGGGGGTTATGGCTACACCTTC	CASSSGTAGGYGYTF
15	.	TRBV10-3	TRBJ2-1	TRBD2	TGTGCCATCAGTGAGTCGCGGACTAGCGGCAATGAGCAGTTCTTC	CAISESRTSGNEQFF
18	.	TRBV3-1/TRBV3-2	TRBJ1-6	.	TGTGCCAGCAGCCAAGGAATGGTCCGGGACTCCTATAATTCACCCCTCCACTTT	CASSQGMVRDSYNSPLHF
15	.	TRBV7-9	TRBJ1-1	.	TGTGCCAGCAGCTTAGGAGGCACGACGAACACTGAAGCTTTCTTT	CASSLGGTTNTEAFF
12	.	TRBV24-1	TRBJ1-1	TRBD1	TGTGCCACCAGGGAGACAGGGGGCAAAGCTTTCTTT	CATRETGGKAFF
15	.	TRBV5-1	TRBJ1-4	TRBD1	TGCGCCAGCAGTGGGAGTATCGGGACAGATGAAAAACTGTTTTTT	CASSGSIGTDEKLFF
12	.	TRBV7-9	TRBJ2-1	.	TGTGCCAGCAGCTCCAGGGTGGTTGAGCAGTTCTTC	CASSSRVVEQFF
14	.	TRBV11-3	TRBJ2-1	.	TGTGCCAGCAGCTCCGGGGAATCCTACAATGAGCAGTTCTTC	CASSSGESYNEQFF
15	.	TRBV6-5	TRBJ1-3	.	TGTGCCAGCAGTATTTACACAGGGAGCGGAAACACCATATATTTT	CASSIYTGSGNTIYF
15	.	TRBV6-5	TRBJ2-7	TRBD2	TGTGCCAGCAGTTCCTCTAGCGGGAGCTCCTACGAGCAGTACTTC	CASSSSSGSSYEQYF
13	.	TRBV12-3/TRBV12-4	TRBJ2-7	.	TGTGCCAGCAGCCCACAGGGTTCCCGCGAGCAGTACTTC	CASSPQGSREQYF
13	.	TRBV14	TRBJ2-3	.	TGTGCCAGCAGCCAAGAAACAGGGTTAGCGCAGTATTTT	CASSQETGLAQYF
13	few	TRBV27	TRBJ1-6	.	TGTGCCAGCAGTCAAAACGGGGAAACCACCCTCCACTTT	CASSQNGETTLHF
15	few	TRBV19	TRBJ2-5	.	TGTGCCAGTAGTACCCGACTCAAAGGAATGGAGACCCAGTACTTC	CASSTRLKGMETQYF
12	few	TRBV15	TRBJ2-1	.	TGTGCCACCAGCAGAGATCCGAATGAGCAGTTCTTC	CATSRDPNEQFF
16	.	TRBV21-1	TRBJ2-7	.	TGTGCCAGCAGCAAAGCGTGGACAGCCTTCTCCTACGAGCAGTACTTC	CASSKAWTAFSYEQYF
13	.	TRBV27	TRBJ2-1	TRBD2	TGTGCCAGCAGGCCAGGACTAGCGGATGAGCAGTTCTTC	CASRPGLADEQFF
15	.	TRBV9	TRBJ1-1	.	TGTGCCAGCAGCGCGAATCCCGGGACTTCTTCTGAAGCTTTCTTT	CASSANPGTSSEAFF